Listed here are 24 T cell receptor beta chains from one sample, sequenced in a study of blood T cell repertoires in COVID-19. Using immunoSEQ multiplex PCR, the repertoire was profiled, and TCRdb retains in-frame clones only, with some absent. The sample lists about 390,000 clones, about 87% occurring once. Specimen: PBMCs or T cells enriched from blood (not recorded which). All receptors derive from a woman aged 45-65 years who had recovered from COVID-19.

The V gene is TRBV19, the J gene TRBJ2-1; 14 positions match TRBD2. Trimming removed 4 bases from V and 4 bases from J; junction bases left unmatched: 15. Per the germline V gene, CDR1 is LNHDA and CDR2 is SQIVND (reference sequence). The CDR3 contains 20 residues. CDR3 DNA: TGTGCCAGTAGTAAAGGGACTAGCGGGGGACCAGTGAGAAAATACAATGAGCAGTTCTTC. Its protein product is CASSKGTSGGPVRKYNEQFF. Together with reference TRBV19 and TRBJ2-1, the CDR3 gives the full variable domain: DGGITQSPKYLFRKEGQNVTLSCEQNLNHDAMYWYRQDPGQGLRLIYYSQIVNDFQKGDIAEGYSVSREKKESFPLTVTSAQKNPTAFYLCASSKGTSGGPVRKYNEQFFGPGTRLTVL.

The V gene is TRBV28, the J gene TRBJ2-7; tentative D call: TRBD1 (6 bases). Germline V CDR1 and CDR2: MDHEN, SYDVKM. V was clipped by 3 bases and J by 3 bases, with 12 bases between them. The length of the CDR3 is 14 residues. CDR3 sequence: CASSFSGEGYEQYF. The CDR3 DNA sequence: TGTGCCAGCAGTTTTTCAGGGGAAGGCTACGAGCAGTACTTC.

The chain joins TRBV14 to TRBJ2-7, with TRBD1 identical over 10 bases. This CDR3 contains 16 residues. Per germline, CDR1 SGHDN and CDR2 FVKESK. With V trimmed by 4 bases and J by 4 bases, 10 bases remained unmatched. In nucleotides, the CDR3 is TGTGCCAGCAGCCCAGCGATCCCGGGACAGGGGTACGAGCAGTACTTC. This encodes CASSPAIPGQGYEQYF. The variable domain in full, with the rest retrieved from reference TRBV14 and TRBJ2-7, is EAGVTQFPSHSVIEKGQTVTLRCDPISGHDNLYWYRRVMGKEIKFLLHFVKESKQDESGMPNNRFLAERTGGTYSTLKVQPAELEDSGVYFCASSPAIPGQGYEQYFGPGTRLTVT.

V usage is TRBV15 and J usage is TRBJ1-5, with 7 bases fitting TRBD1. The germline gives CDR1 LNHNV, CDR2 YYDKDF (reference sequence). V lost 0 bases and J lost 9; bases outside the gene matches: 8. There are 15 residues in the CDR3. The CDR3 spells CATSRDGDRVLPQHF. The CDR3 DNA reads as TGTGCCACCAGCAGAGATGGGGACAGAGTCTTGCCCCAGCATTTT. Together with reference TRBV15 and TRBJ1-5, the CDR3 gives the full variable domain: DAMVIQNPRYQVTQFGKPVTLSCSQTLNHNVMYWYQQKSSQAPKLLFHYYDKDFNNEADTPDNFQSRRPNTSFCFLDIRSPGLGDTAMYLCATSRDGDRVLPQHFGDGTRLSIL.

The chain's CDR3 is CATSDHRDSGELFF. The CDR3 DNA reads as TGTGCCACCAGTGATCACAGGGATTCCGGGGAGCTGTTTTTT. J is TRBJ2-2 and V is TRBV24-1, with TRBD1 as a possible D gene (6 bases). V was clipped by 3 bases and J by 6 bases, with 10 bases between them. Germline V CDR1 and CDR2: KGHDR, SFDVKD. This CDR3 region has 14 residues.

The chain uses TRBV18 and TRBJ1-2, with TRBD1 matching over 7 bases. V lost 2 bases, J lost 2 bases, and 5 bases stayed unmatched. Germline V CDR1 and CDR2: KGHSH, LQKENI. The CDR3 totals 15 residues. The CDR3 region has the DNA TGTGCCAGCTCACCAGGGCAGGGGGACAACTATGGCTACACCTTC. Its protein product is CASSPGQGDNYGYTF.

Of note for this clone: Other nucleotide sequences in the sample specify the same CDR3. The V gene is TRBV19, the J gene TRBJ1-1; D gene ambiguous. Trimming removed 5 bases at V and 2 bases at J, with 12 bases between. The CDR3 sequence is 14 residues long. Germline CDR1 LNHDA, CDR2 SQIVND (reference sequence). The CDR3: CASSPGGVNTEAFF. In nucleotides, the CDR3 is TGTGCCAGTAGTCCGGGAGGAGTAAACACTGAAGCTTTCTTT.

This chain uses TRBV4-1 with TRBJ2-3; 9 nucleotides line up with TRBD1. Germline V gene lookup returns CDR1 MGHRA and CDR2 YSYEKL. The CDR3 covers 15 residues. J lost 4 bases, V lost 4 bases, and 6 bases had no gene match. CDR3 in amino acids: CASSLNRGRPDTQYF. DNA for the CDR3: TGCGCCAGCAGCCTGAACAGGGGGCGGCCAGATACGCAGTATTTT.

The chain couples TRBV30 to TRBJ1-5; 7 nucleotides line up with TRBD1. Germline CDR1 reads GTSNPN; CDR2 reads SVGIG (reference sequence). The CDR3 is 14 residues long. Germline trimming cut 1 base from V and 3 bases from J; bases unmatched to any gene: 3. This chain's CDR3 is CAWSGGTANQPQHF. CDR3 DNA sequence: TGTGCCTGGAGTGGCGGGACAGCCAATCAGCCCCAGCATTTT. The entire variable domain, with the rest obtained from reference TRBV30 and TRBJ1-5, is as follows: SQTIHQWPATLVQPVGSPLSLECTVEGTSNPNLYWYRQAAGRGLQLLFYSVGIGQISSEVPQNLSASRPQDRQFILSSKKLLLSDSGFYLCAWSGGTANQPQHFGDGTRLSIL.

This chain joins TRBV5-1 and TRBJ2-7; 7 bases match TRBD2. J lost 3 bases, V lost 6 bases, and 12 bases had no gene match. Germline lookup yields CDR1 SGHRS and CDR2 YFSETQ. The CDR3 sequence is 15 residues long. The CDR3 sequence is CASTGGGKGIYEQYF. Here the CDR3 DNA reads TGCGCCAGCACCGGCGGGGGTAAGGGGATCTACGAGCAGTACTTC.

The V and J genes are TRBV7-9 and TRBJ1-2; D is unclear. V was shortened by 1 base and J by 5 bases, with 5 bases between the two germline ends. The CDR3 length is 12 residues. Germline V gives CDR1 SEHNR, CDR2 FQNEAQ (reference sequence). The CDR3: CASSLDYYGYTF. CDR3 DNA: TGTGCCAGCAGCTTAGACTATTATGGCTACACCTTC.

The chain couples TRBV10-3 to TRBJ1-2; the D gene is possibly TRBD1 (6 bases). The CDR3 sequence is 15 residues long. CDR1 is ENHRY and CDR2 is SYGVKD in the germline V gene. Trimming removed 0 bases from V and 8 bases from J, with 16 bases in between. CDR3 in amino acids: CAISESLGEQGGYTF. As DNA, the CDR3 is TGTGCCATCAGTGAGTCGTTGGGAGAACAGGGCGGCTACACCTTC.

The rearrangement uses TRBV11-3 and TRBJ1-1; 7 bases agree with TRBD1. The CDR3 runs 14 residues. Germline CDR1 SGHNT, CDR2 YENEEA. The V gene end was trimmed by 5 bases and the J gene end by 5 bases; junction bases not matched to a gene: 8. This CDR3 is CASSERTGSTEAFF. The CDR3 DNA is TGTGCCAGCAGCGAACGGACAGGATCGACTGAAGCTTTCTTT.

V usage is TRBV30 and J usage is TRBJ1-6; no firm D call. The CDR3 sequence is 11 residues long. V lost 2 bases to trimming and J lost 8 bases, with 4 bases between them. Looked up from germline, CDR1 is GTSNPN and CDR2 is SVGIG (reference sequence). The chain's CDR3 is CAWSSDSPLHF. For the CDR3, the DNA is TGTGCCTGGAGTTCTGATTCACCCCTCCACTTT.

The rearrangement joins TRBV19 to TRBJ1-1; possible D gene TRBD1, 6 bases. This CDR3 comprises 13 residues. The V gene's germline CDR1 is LNHDA and CDR2 SQIVND (reference sequence). V lost 8 bases, J lost 0 bases, and 10 bases lay in between. The CDR3 region has the DNA TGTGCCAGTGGACAGATAATGAACACTGAAGCTTTCTTT. Translating it yields CASGQIMNTEAFF.

The gene calls are TRBV11-2 and TRBJ1-1; D is ambiguous. This CDR3 has 12 amino acids. With 1 base removed from V and 7 bases from J, the gap between germline ends came to 7 bases. Germline-derived CDR1 and CDR2 are SGHAT and FQNNGV. The CDR3 loop is CASSLAVDEAFF. The CDR3 DNA reads as TGTGCCAGCAGCTTAGCGGTCGATGAAGCTTTCTTT.

Here the CDR3 reads CASSPTSDSRNTIYF. For the CDR3, the DNA is TGTGCCAGCTCACCAACGTCTGACTCACGGAACACCATATATTTT. J is TRBJ1-3 and V is TRBV18; D call uncertain. The length of the CDR3 is 15 residues. V lost 2 bases and J 7 bases, leaving 15 bases between the germline ends. Per germline, CDR1 KGHSH and CDR2 LQKENI.

The rearrangement links TRBV7-9 to TRBJ1-2, with 9 bases that match TRBD1. Germline V gives CDR1 SEHNR, CDR2 FQNEAQ (reference sequence). With V trimmed by 4 bases and J by 7 bases, 7 bases remained unmatched. CDR3 size: 14 residues. The CDR3 protein is CASSSRQGEGGYTF. In DNA, the CDR3 is TGTGCCAGCAGCTCGCGACAGGGGGAGGGTGGCTACACCTTC. Using reference TRBV7-9 and TRBJ1-2 for the parts outside the CDR3, the full variable domain is DTGVSQNPRHKITKRGQNVTFRCDPISEHNRLYWYRQTLGQGPEFLTYFQNEAQLEKSRLLSDRFSAERPKGSFSTLEIQRTEQGDSAMYLCASSSRQGEGGYTFGSGTRLTVV.

The V call is TRBV27, the J call TRBJ1-5; no firm D call. This CDR3 is built from 15 residues. In germline, CDR1 is MNHEY, CDR2 SMNVEV (reference sequence). Trimming pared 0 bases from V and 3 bases from J, leaving 9 bases between. The CDR3 is CASSLSRGNNQPQHF. CDR3 DNA sequence: TGTGCCAGCAGTTTATCAAGAGGCAACAATCAGCCCCAGCATTTT.

V usage is TRBV29-1 and J usage is TRBJ1-5, with 8 bases fitting TRBD1. The V gene end was trimmed by 6 bases and the J gene end by 3 bases; junction bases not matched to a gene: 7. Germline V gives CDR1 SQVTM, CDR2 ANQGSEA. The CDR3 is made up of 14 amino acids. The CDR3 loop is CSVIGQGYNQPQHF. The DNA of the CDR3 is TGCAGCGTGATCGGACAGGGCTACAATCAGCCCCAGCATTTT.

V gene TRBV5-6 combines with J gene TRBJ2-7; maybe TRBD1 (7 bases). From germline, CDR1 is SGHDT and CDR2 YYEEEE. The CDR3 consists of 15 residues. Trimming removed 1 base at V and 4 bases at J, with 15 bases between. In DNA, the CDR3 is TGTGCCAGCAGCTTGTCCGCAGGGGGGATATACGAGCAGTACTTC. Its protein product is CASSLSAGGIYEQYF.

The chain has TRBV30 and TRBJ2-2, with D perhaps matching TRBD2 (5 bases). V shed 1 base and J shed 4 bases, with 13 bases lying between them. Germline values: CDR1 GTSNPN, CDR2 SVGIG (reference sequence). CDR3 length: 15 residues. The CDR3 region is CAWSAPERTTGELFF. In DNA form, the CDR3 reads TGTGCCTGGAGTGCCCCCGAGCGGACCACCGGGGAGCTGTTTTTT.

The CDR3 reads CASSLPSGNTIYF. The CDR3 nucleotides are TGTGCCAGCAGTCTTCCCTCTGGAAACACCATATATTTT. This sequence joins TRBV28 and TRBJ1-3; no clear D gene. V dropped 5 bases and J dropped 0 bases, with 5 bases sitting between them. The CDR3 contains 13 residues. Per germline, CDR1 MDHEN and CDR2 SYDVKM.

Details on this clone: At one of its ends the junction is not consistent with the germline gene, which may arise from a read error. The rearrangement links TRBV4-1 to TRBJ1-5; possible D gene TRBD1, 6 bases. CDR3 size: 15 residues. Germline V gene lookup returns CDR1 MGHRA and CDR2 YSYEKL. CDR3 in amino acids: CASSKDRYSNQPQHF. The CDR3 DNA follows: TGCGCCAGCAGCAAAGACAGGTATAGCAATCAGCCCCAGCATTTT.